Reported below is one TCR beta chain. These data are taken from a study of CD8 T cells in Susac syndrome. RNA was extracted with the RNeasy kit, and a quantity of roughly 0.5 to 1 ug was reverse transcribed using random hexamers. TCRdb called the immunoSEQ multiplex PCR reads again in MiXCR, with one record for every CDR3 protein. The sample has 200,000 or so distinct CDR3 sequences; around 95% are singletons. Germline-derived CDR1 and CDR2 are MGHRA and YSYEKL. The CDR3 is 13 residues long. V was shortened by 2 bases and J by 7 bases, with 11 bases between the two germline ends. While CD8+ and CD4+ T cells were isolated negatively, TEMRA cells were enriched by FACS.

The chain employs TRBV4-1 and TRBJ1-2; possibly TRBD1 for D (6 bases). Specimen: CD8+ T cells from PBMCs. The clonotype comes from a human donor with Susac syndrome. The CDR3 nucleotides are TGCGCCAGCAGCCAAACAGGGATGGGTGGCTACACCTTC. Its translation: CASSQTGMGGYTF.